These T cell receptor beta chains were read from a single sample in a study of response to subunit inactivated influenza vaccine. TCRdb processed the RT-PCR reads anew with MiXCR; each CDR3 protein has one entry. The sample consists of hundreds of thousands of distinct CDR3 sequences, roughly 10% of them appearing once. These sequences were also reported in another study, on T cells expressing NK-cell markers.

The sequencing used PBMCs from blood, collected on the day of vaccination. These receptors all come from a man in his fifties or sixties who received an inactivated influenza vaccine. CDR3s include the opening cysteine and the closing phenylalanine or tryptophan. The D gene is left open where the match is weak. The listing skips clone size in some rows; elsewhere it reads once, few, many or a size class.

>TRBJ2-2|-|14|TRBV5-1|few
TGCGCCAGCAGATTGGATGTCAGCACCGGGGAGCTGTTTTTT
CASRLDVSTGELFF
>TRBJ2-3|-|13|TRBV7-2|few
TGTGCCAGCAGCTTAAGGGTGAGAGATACGCAGTATTTT
CASSLRVRDTQYF
>TRBJ2-7|TRBD2|15|TRBV20-1|many
TGCAGTGCTAGGGGGGCTAGCGGGAACTCCTACGAGCAGTACTTC
CSARGASGNSYEQYF
>TRBJ2-2|-|12|TRBV6-2/TRBV6-3|few
TGTGCGGCAGGGATTTACACCGGGGAGCTGTTTTTT
CAAGIYTGELFF
>TRBJ2-7|-|11|TRBV30|few
TGTGCCTGGAGCCGAGACGCATTGGTGTACTTC
CAWSRDALVYF
>TRBJ2-1|-|16|TRBV3-1|-
TGTGCCAGCAGCCAAGGGCGGGGGACAGCTTACAATGAGCAGTTCTTC
CASSQGRGTAYNEQFF
>TRBJ2-1|-|13|TRBV12-3/TRBV12-4|-
TGTGCCAGCAGTTTAAAAGTTGACAATGAGCAGTTCTTC
CASSLKVDNEQFF
>TRBJ2-7|-|14|TRBV7-2|many
TGTGCCAGCAGCCTTCAGGACGGATTCTACGAGCAGTACTTC
CASSLQDGFYEQYF
>TRBJ2-7|-|12|TRBV7-9|-
TGTGCCAGCAGCTTAGGTTTCAACGAGCAGTACTTC
CASSLGFNEQYF
>TRBJ1-4|-|16|TRBV5-5|-
TGTGCCAGCAGCTTGGATGTGGGGGCTCAGGCTGAAAAACTGTTTTTT
CASSLDVGAQAEKLFF
>TRBJ2-7|-|13|TRBV29-1|-
TGCAGCGCCTTACCTCAGAGCGGAAGCGAGCAGTACTTC
CSALPQSGSEQYF
>TRBJ1-2|-|14|TRBV12-3/TRBV12-4|-
TGTGCCAGCAGTTTAGTGGGCAGGAACTATGGCTACACCTTC
CASSLVGRNYGYTF
>TRBJ2-7|-|15|TRBV5-6|-
TGTGCCAGCAGCTTGCGGGGGAACGAAAACTACGAGCAGTACTTC
CASSLRGNENYEQYF
>TRBJ2-1|TRBD1|15|TRBV12-3/TRBV12-4|many
TGTGCCAGCAGGTATACGGGGACAGGGAACAATGAGCAGTTCTTC
CASRYTGTGNNEQFF
>TRBJ2-1|-|12|TRBV29-1|many
TGCAGCGTGGGACGGGGGAACAATGAGCAGTTCTTC
CSVGRGNNEQFF
>TRBJ1-1|-|15|TRBV5-1|few
TGCGCCAGCACCACGACCGCAGGGTTGAACACTGAAGCTTTCTTT
CASTTTAGLNTEAFF
>TRBJ2-4|-|17|TRBV5-6|-
TGTGCCAGCAGCCCACTACACGGGTTGAAAGGAAGAAACATTCAGTACTTC
CASSPLHGLKGRNIQYF
>TRBJ2-5|-|16|TRBV10-3|few
TGTGCCATCAGTGCGTCCCGGGGGAATCTTAGGGAGACCCAGTACTTC
CAISASRGNLRETQYF
>TRBJ2-2|TRBD2|16|TRBV7-2|-
TGTGCCAGCAGCATGACCGGGACTAGTAGGACCGGGGAGCTGTTTTTT
CASSMTGTSRTGELFF
>TRBJ1-1|-|14|TRBV7-9|few
TGTGCCAGCAGCTTTGGTCGGATGAACACTGAAGCTTTCTTT
CASSFGRMNTEAFF
>TRBJ2-2|TRBD1|16|TRBV5-1|-
TGCGCCAGCAGCTTGACGCCGGGACAGCACACCGGGGAGCTGTTTTTT
CASSLTPGQHTGELFF
>TRBJ1-5|-|14|TRBV5-5|few
TGTGCCAGCAGCCCCCGGGACACCTATCAGCCCCAGCATTTT
CASSPRDTYQPQHF
>TRBJ2-1|TRBD2|14|TRBV5-1|-
TGCGCCAGCAGCCCCGGGACTAGCTGGAGTGAGCAGTTCTTC
CASSPGTSWSEQFF
>TRBJ2-2|TRBD1|16|TRBV10-3|-
TGTGCCATCAGTGCCTCAGGGGGCCCGAACACCGGGGAGCTGTTTTTT
CAISASGGPNTGELFF
>TRBJ1-1|-|15|TRBV5-1|-
TGCGCCAGCAGCTTGACCGCAAGGGGGAACACTGAAGCTTTCTTT
CASSLTARGNTEAFF
>TRBJ2-7|TRBD2|14|TRBV10-2|-
TGCGCCAGCAGTGTGGGTAGCGGGGGGTACGAGCAGTACTTC
CASSVGSGGYEQYF
>TRBJ2-5|TRBD2|16|TRBV28|few
TGTGCCAGCAGTTTGTTTCCAGCGGGATTGGCAGAGACCCAGTACTTC
CASSLFPAGLAETQYF
>TRBJ2-7|-|13|TRBV27|few
TGTGCCAGCAAGAATCAGGGCCCCTACGAGCAGTACTTC
CASKNQGPYEQYF
>TRBJ2-1|-|13|TRBV5-1|many
TGCGCCAGCAGCACACCAGGGCGTAATGAGCAGTTCTTC
CASSTPGRNEQFF